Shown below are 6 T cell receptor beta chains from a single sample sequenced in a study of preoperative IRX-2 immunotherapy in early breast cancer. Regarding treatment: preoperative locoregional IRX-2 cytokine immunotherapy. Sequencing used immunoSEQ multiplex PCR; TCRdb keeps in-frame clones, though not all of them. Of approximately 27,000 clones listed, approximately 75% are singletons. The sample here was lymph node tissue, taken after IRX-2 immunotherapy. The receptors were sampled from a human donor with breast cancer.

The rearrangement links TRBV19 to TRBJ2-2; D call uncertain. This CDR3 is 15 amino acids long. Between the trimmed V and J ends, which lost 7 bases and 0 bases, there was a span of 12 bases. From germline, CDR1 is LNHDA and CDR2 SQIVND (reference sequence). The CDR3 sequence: CASTPLYSNTGELFF. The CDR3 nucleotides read TGTGCCAGTACCCCCCTATACTCGAACACCGGGGAGCTGTTTTTT.

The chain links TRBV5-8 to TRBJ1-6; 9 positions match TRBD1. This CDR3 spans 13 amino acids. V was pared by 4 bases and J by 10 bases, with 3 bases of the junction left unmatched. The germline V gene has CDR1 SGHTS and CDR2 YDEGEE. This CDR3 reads CASSNTGGSPLHF. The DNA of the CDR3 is TGTGCCAGCAGCAACACAGGGGGCTCACCCCTCCACTTT.

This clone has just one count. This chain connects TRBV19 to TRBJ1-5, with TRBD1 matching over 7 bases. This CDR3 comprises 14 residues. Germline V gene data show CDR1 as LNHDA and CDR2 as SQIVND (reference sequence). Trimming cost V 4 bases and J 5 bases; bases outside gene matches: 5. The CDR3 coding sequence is TGTGCCAGTAGTACACAGGGGACCTATCAGCCCCAGCATTTT. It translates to CASSTQGTYQPQHF.

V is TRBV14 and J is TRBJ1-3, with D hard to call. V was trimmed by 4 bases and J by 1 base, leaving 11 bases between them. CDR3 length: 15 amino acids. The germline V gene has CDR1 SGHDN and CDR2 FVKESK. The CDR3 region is CASSPPGGSGNTIYF. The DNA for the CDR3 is TGTGCCAGCAGCCCCCCAGGAGGGTCTGGAAACACCATATATTTT.

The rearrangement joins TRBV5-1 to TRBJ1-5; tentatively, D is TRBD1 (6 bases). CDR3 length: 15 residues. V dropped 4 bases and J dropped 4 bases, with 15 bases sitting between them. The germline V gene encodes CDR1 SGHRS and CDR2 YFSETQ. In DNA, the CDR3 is TGCGCCAGCAGCCGGGACACGGGACTTAATCAGCCCCAGCATTTT. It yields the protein CASSRDTGLNQPQHF.

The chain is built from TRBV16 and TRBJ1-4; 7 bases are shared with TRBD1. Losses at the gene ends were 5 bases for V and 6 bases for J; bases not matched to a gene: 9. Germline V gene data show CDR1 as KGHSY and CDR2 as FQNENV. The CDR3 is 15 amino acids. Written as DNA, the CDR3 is TGTGCCAGCAGCGTGTCGGGACAGCCTTATGAAAAACTGTTTTTT. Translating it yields CASSVSGQPYEKLFF.